This T cell receptor beta chain emerged from a study of graft-versus-host responses after intestinal transplantation. This CDR3 spans 14 amino acids. The germline CDR1 and CDR2 sequences are SGHDN and FVKESK. J lost 4 bases, V lost 4 bases, and 6 bases had no gene match. Here immunoSEQ multiplex PCR was the method, and the copy in TCRdb shows in-frame clones only, minus some. The sample contains around 25,000 clones, approximately 94% of which appear only once. Here the sequenced sample was PBMCs, taken 156 days after intestinal transplant. The chain employs TRBV14 and TRBJ1-1; 7 nucleotides agree with TRBD1. The receptor comes from a human patient who received an intestinal transplant, so some T cells may come from the graft donor. The CDR3 loop is CASSRQGGVTEAFF. The CDR3 nucleotides are TGTGCCAGCAGCCGACAGGGCGGGGTCACTGAAGCTTTCTTT.